The 27 T cell receptor beta chains given below trace back to one sample, sequenced in a study of blood T cell repertoires in COVID-19. Method: immunoSEQ multiplex PCR; TCRdb's copy keeps in-frame clones and lacks some. Among about 320,000 clones listed, 90% were seen once. The sequencing input was PBMCs or T cells enriched from blood (not recorded which). The origin of the receptors is a man in his fifties or sixties who had recovered from COVID-19.

The chain couples TRBV4-3 to TRBJ2-3; no firm D call. The CDR3 runs 15 residues. CDR1 and CDR2 from the germline V gene are LGHNA and YSLEER. The V end was cut by 0 bases, the J end by 1 base, with 8 bases between. CDR3 sequence: CASSQDVRGTDTQYF. The CDR3 region has the DNA TGCGCCAGCAGCCAAGACGTACGGGGCACAGATACGCAGTATTTT.

The chain has TRBV6-5 and TRBJ2-1; 10 nucleotides agree with TRBD2. The CDR3 length is 15 residues. With V trimmed by 4 bases and J by 8 bases, 8 bases remained unmatched. Germline-derived CDR1 and CDR2 are MNHEY and SVGAGI. CDR3 region: CASSSLAGDGYEQFF. For the CDR3, the DNA is TGTGCCAGCAGTTCGCTAGCGGGAGACGGGTATGAGCAGTTCTTC.

J is TRBJ1-2 and V is TRBV6-5; the match to TRBD1 covers 7 bases. CDR1 is MNHEY, CDR2 SVGAGI, per germline. V was pared by 5 bases and J by 4 bases, with 10 bases of the junction left unmatched. The CDR3 has 15 residues. CDR3 in amino acids: CASSPSRGAAYGYTF. DNA of the CDR3: TGTGCCAGCAGTCCCTCCAGGGGGGCCGCCTATGGCTACACCTTC.

This chain uses TRBV5-1 with TRBJ2-3; the D is unclear. Germline assignment: CDR1 SGHRS and CDR2 YFSETQ. The CDR3 is 12 residues long. Trimming shortened V by 0 bases and J by 5 bases, and 4 bases separated the two germline ends. The CDR3 loop reads CASSLGQDTQYF. CDR3 DNA: TGCGCCAGCAGCTTGGGTCAAGATACGCAGTATTTT. Supplemented by reference TRBV5-1 and TRBJ2-3, the full variable domain reads KAGVTQTPRYLIKTRGQQVTLSCSPISGHRSVSWYQQTPGQGLQFLFEYFSETQRNKGNFPGRFSGRQFSNSRSEMNVSTLELGDSALYLCASSLGQDTQYFGPGTRLTVL.

The rearrangement links TRBV5-4 to TRBJ1-3; D gene ambiguous. The CDR3 consists of 14 residues. Germline V gene lookup returns CDR1 SGHNT and CDR2 YYREEE (reference sequence). Trimming removed 0 bases at V and 2 bases at J, with 6 bases between. CDR3 sequence: CASSLDTPGNTIYF. CDR3 DNA: TGTGCCAGCAGCTTGGACACACCTGGAAACACCATATATTTT.

V is TRBV5-1 and J is TRBJ2-7; TRBD2 is a possible D gene (7 bases). The V end was cut by 4 bases, the J end by 3 bases, with 11 bases between. This CDR3 has 13 amino acids. From germline, CDR1 is SGHRS and CDR2 YFSETQ. In DNA, the CDR3 is TGCGCCAGCAGCCCGGGGGGCCTCTACGAGCAGTACTTC. This sequence encodes CASSPGGLYEQYF.

The rearrangement uses TRBV7-6 and TRBJ1-4; 7 bases map to TRBD1. Germline CDR1 reads SGHVS; CDR2 reads FNYEAQ. Trimming took 6 bases from V and 1 from J; bases not matched to a gene: 8. This CDR3 is built from 16 residues. The DNA of the CDR3 is TGTGCCAGCAGTTTCACAGGGGTCTTAACTAATGAAAAACTGTTTTTT. The encoded protein is CASSFTGVLTNEKLFF. Full variable domain (missing parts from reference TRBV7-6 and TRBJ1-4): GAGVSQSPRYKVTKRGQDVALRCDPISGHVSLYWYRQALGQGPEFLTYFNYEAQQDKSGLPNDRFSAERPEGSISTLTIQRTEQRDSAMYRCASSFTGVLTNEKLFFGSGTQLSVL.

About this clone itself: The germline gene is not matched at one end of the junction; a read error may be the cause. V gene TRBV11-2 combines with J gene TRBJ2-7, with D unresolved. Germline lookup yields CDR1 SGHAT and CDR2 FQNNGV. This CDR3 is built from 12 residues. The DNA of the CDR3 is TGTGCCAGCAGCCGCGGTGGTCCCGCGGCACACTTC. Encoded protein: CASSRGGPAAHF.

CDR3 bases: TGCGCCAGCAGCCAAGTTATAGGGGGGAACACTGAAGCTTTCTTT. Translated, it gives CASSQVIGGNTEAFF. The genes are TRBV4-1 and TRBJ1-1, with D possibly TRBD1 on 6 matching bases. Germline-derived CDR1 and CDR2 are MGHRA and YSYEKL. With 1 base removed from V and 1 base from J, the gap between germline ends came to 10 bases. The CDR3 consists of 15 residues.

The chain is built from TRBV6-5 and TRBJ1-1; no reliable D call. V was shortened by 3 bases and J by 2 bases, with 10 bases between the two germline ends. Germline values: CDR1 MNHEY, CDR2 SVGAGI. CDR3 length: 14 residues. CDR3 residues: CASSYTQPNTEAFF. The CDR3 DNA sequence: TGTGCCAGCAGTTATACACAACCAAACACTGAAGCTTTCTTT.

This chain links TRBV5-4 with TRBJ2-7, with D unclear. The CDR3 sequence is 11 residues long. Trimming took off 0 bases at V and 6 bases at J, with 4 bases between the two ends. From germline, CDR1 is SGHNT and CDR2 YYREEE (reference sequence). Written as DNA, the CDR3 is TGTGCCAGCAGCTTGGAAGCCGAGCAGTACTTC. Translation gives CASSLEAEQYF.

This clone has just one count. CDR3 in amino acids: CASSWRTGYEQYF. In DNA, the CDR3 is TGCGCCAGCAGCTGGAGAACGGGGTACGAGCAGTACTTC. The chain has TRBV5-1 and TRBJ2-7; D is perhaps TRBD2 (5 bases). The CDR3 runs to 13 residues. V lost 3 bases, J lost 4 bases, and 11 bases lay in between. Germline loops: CDR1 SGHRS, CDR2 YFSETQ. Complete variable domain (other parts from reference TRBV5-1 and TRBJ2-7): KAGVTQTPRYLIKTRGQQVTLSCSPISGHRSVSWYQQTPGQGLQFLFEYFSETQRNKGNFPGRFSGRQFSNSRSEMNVSTLELGDSALYLCASSWRTGYEQYFGPGTRLTVT.

This clone was found once. The CDR3 DNA is TGTGCCAGCAGTTTACCCCTGACTTCCCGAGCCCCTTACGAGCAGTACTTC. Protein product: CASSLPLTSRAPYEQYF. This chain links TRBV7-8 with TRBJ2-7, with no clear D. This CDR3 comprises 17 residues. Per germline, CDR1 SGHVS and CDR2 FQNEAQ. The ends were cut back, 6 bases at V and 4 bases at J, with 25 bases in the middle.

The gene calls are TRBV6-5 and TRBJ1-6; TRBD1 is a possible D gene (6 bases). Looked up from germline, CDR1 is MNHEY and CDR2 is SVGAGI. V lost 8 bases, J lost 9 bases, and 11 bases lay in between. The CDR3 runs 12 residues. The CDR3 DNA is TGTGCCAGCCTAATAGGGGGTTCACCCCTCCACTTT. Encoded protein: CASLIGGSPLHF.

The chain has TRBV4-1 and TRBJ2-1, with 11 bases matching TRBD2. V lost 2 bases, J lost 8 bases, and 14 bases stayed unmatched. This CDR3 spans 18 amino acids. Per germline, CDR1 MGHRA and CDR2 YSYEKL. The CDR3 DNA sequence: TGCGCCAGCAGCCAACCCACTCAGACTAGCGGGGAAGATGATGAGCAGTTCTTC. Its protein is CASSQPTQTSGEDDEQFF.

The chain is built from TRBV4-2 and TRBJ1-2, with 7 positions matching TRBD1. The CDR3 totals 18 residues. Germline CDR1 LGHNA, CDR2 YNFKEQ. With 0 bases clipped from V and 0 bases from J, the junction kept 10 bases outside the gene matches. CDR3: CASSQEDGTAQTNYGYTF. The CDR3 DNA is TGTGCCAGCAGCCAAGAAGACGGGACAGCCCAAACTAACTATGGCTACACCTTC.

The chain recombines TRBV9 with TRBJ2-1; no clear D. CDR3 length: 13 amino acids. The germline gives CDR1 SGDLS, CDR2 YYNGEE. Trimming took off 6 bases at V and 0 bases at J, with 7 bases between the two ends. The CDR3 here is CASTDRSYNEQFF. The CDR3 DNA follows: TGTGCCAGCACAGATCGCTCCTACAATGAGCAGTTCTTC.

The chain links TRBV20-1 to TRBJ2-7; unclear D gene. The length of the CDR3 is 12 residues. V lost 3 bases and J 3 bases, leaving 9 bases between the germline ends. CDR1 and CDR2 from the germline V gene are DFQATT and SNEGSKA (reference sequence). DNA for the CDR3: TGCAGTGCTAGTTTGAGGAACTACGAGCAGTACTTC. This sequence encodes CSASLRNYEQYF.

V is TRBV5-1 and J is TRBJ1-1; the match to TRBD1 covers 8 bases. This CDR3 is 17 amino acids long. Looked up from germline, CDR1 is SGHRS and CDR2 is YFSETQ. Trimming cost V 0 bases and J 1 base; bases outside gene matches: 8. CDR3 amino acids: CASSLGSSGGRNTEAFF. The CDR3 DNA follows: TGCGCCAGCAGCTTGGGATCATCAGGGGGCCGGAACACTGAAGCTTTCTTT.

About this clone itself: The junction does not match germline at one end; this may be a read error. The chain employs TRBV5-4 and TRBJ2-2; D is possibly TRBD2 (6 bases). Germline CDR1 reads SGHNT; CDR2 reads YYREEE (reference sequence). CDR3 size: 13 residues. DNA of the CDR3: TGTGCCAGCGGCTTTGGAGGGGCCGGGGAGCTGTTTTTT. It encodes CASGFGGAGELFF.

The V and J genes are TRBV14 and TRBJ2-1; 7 nucleotides agree with TRBD2. The CDR3 runs to 14 residues. The germline CDR1 and CDR2 sequences are SGHDN and FVKESK. V shed 5 bases, J shed 4 bases, and the junction held 5 bases outside the gene matches. The CDR3 loop reads CASSYGLEYNEQFF. The CDR3 DNA reads TGTGCCAGCAGCTATGGACTAGAGTACAATGAGCAGTTCTTC.

The V and J genes are TRBV18 and TRBJ2-5; a possible D gene is TRBD1 (6 bases). CDR1 and CDR2 (germline): KGHSH, LQKENI. The CDR3 is made up of 16 amino acids. Trimming left V 3 bases short and J 2 bases short, with 16 bases between. DNA of the CDR3: TGTGCCAGCTCACCTAGAAGCACAGGGCGACAAGAGACCCAGTACTTC. Its translation: CASSPRSTGRQETQYF. Looking up the rest from reference TRBV18 and TRBJ2-5 gives the full variable domain: NAGVMQNPRHLVRRRGQEARLRCSPMKGHSHVYWYRQLPEEGLKFMVYLQKENIIDESGMPKERFSAEFPKEGPSILRIQQVVRGDSAAYFCASSPRSTGRQETQYFGPGTRLLVL.

This clone was counted a single time. The rearrangement joins TRBV18 to TRBJ2-2, with D perhaps matching TRBD2 (5 bases). Germline loops: CDR1 KGHSH, CDR2 LQKENI. V dropped 3 bases and J dropped 5 bases, with 19 bases sitting between them. This CDR3 contains 17 residues. The CDR3 is CASSPLSSAGGTGELFF. CDR3 DNA sequence: TGTGCCAGCTCACCCCTCTCGAGTGCGGGTGGTACCGGGGAGCTGTTTTTT.

The chain combines TRBV11-3 with TRBJ2-5; TRBD2 is a possible D gene (6 bases). CDR3 length: 15 amino acids. V lost 5 bases and J 1 base, leaving 14 bases between the germline ends. From germline, CDR1 is SGHNT and CDR2 YENEEA. The CDR3 sequence is CASSPGGTVQETQYF. CDR3 DNA: TGTGCCAGCAGCCCGGGTGGGACTGTCCAAGAGACCCAGTACTTC. The full variable domain, rest sourced from reference TRBV11-3 and TRBJ2-5, is EAGVVQSPRYKIIEKKQPVAFWCNPISGHNTLYWYLQNLGQGPELLIRYENEEAVDDSQLPKDRFSAERLKGVDSTLKIQPAELGDSAVYLCASSPGGTVQETQYFGPGTRLLVL.

The rearrangement joins TRBV15 to TRBJ1-1; D call uncertain. This CDR3 has 11 amino acids. Germline CDR1 and CDR2: LNHNV and YYDKDF (reference sequence). With 8 bases removed from V and 2 bases from J, the gap between germline ends came to 6 bases. The CDR3 here is CATAHNTEAFF. Here the CDR3 DNA reads TGTGCCACCGCACACAACACTGAAGCTTTCTTT.

The rearrangement joins TRBV10-3 to TRBJ1-5, with TRBD1 identical over 9 bases. V gave up 2 bases and J gave up 5 bases; unmatched junction bases: 10. This CDR3 is built from 17 residues. Per germline, CDR1 ENHRY and CDR2 SYGVKD. The CDR3 coding sequence is TGTGCCATCAGTGAGGCGCAACCGGGACAGGGTTATCAGCCCCAGCATTTT. Translating it yields CAISEAQPGQGYQPQHF.

The chain combines TRBV18 with TRBJ2-7; TRBD1 matches 9 bases. CDR1 is KGHSH and CDR2 is LQKENI in the germline V gene. The J segment lost 6 bases and the V segment lost 2 bases, leaving 2 bases of the junction unmatched. The CDR3 length is 13 residues. For the CDR3, the DNA is TGTGCCAGCTCACCAGGGGACAGGGTCGAGCAGTACTTC. The encoded protein is CASSPGDRVEQYF.